The 7 T cell receptor beta chains below come from one sample, sequenced in a study of read filtering for tumor transcriptome and immune sequencing. This library used roughly 430 ng RNA and molecular barcoded adaptors spanning alpha/delta and beta/gamma chains. TCRdb analysed the reads with MiXCR anew, one entry per CDR3 protein. The top ten clones hold 11% of a sample with about 93,000 distinct CDR3 sequences, 20% to 25% of them seen once. Sequencing was done on a sample of a population of CD138-negative cells sorted from bone marrow. Receptors originate from a donor at least 40 years old with multiple myeloma.

This clonotype was recorded many times. This sequence joins TRBV28 and TRBJ1-6, with D unclear. The CDR3 runs to 14 residues. Trimming removed 5 bases from V and 8 bases from J, with 13 bases in between. CDR1 is MDHEN and CDR2 is SYDVKM in the germline V gene. The CDR3 region has the DNA TGTGCCAGCAGTCCGACATGGGTTGATTCACCCCTCCACTTT. As protein: CASSPTWVDSPLHF.

This clonotype has a count of ten or more. The chain has TRBV13 and TRBJ1-1; the D gene is possibly TRBD1 (6 bases). Germline V gene sequence: CDR1 PRHDT, CDR2 FYEKMQ (reference sequence). V dropped 5 bases and J dropped 0 bases, with 10 bases sitting between them. The CDR3 sequence is 14 residues long. CDR3 sequence (DNA): TGTGCCAGCAGCCCGAGGGGGGTGAACACTGAAGCTTTCTTT. It encodes CASSPRGVNTEAFF. The variable domain in full, completed from reference TRBV13 and TRBJ1-1, reads AAGVIQSPRHLIKEKRETATLKCYPIPRHDTVYWYQQGPGQDPQFLISFYEKMQSDKGSIPDRFSAQQFSDYHSELNMSSLELGDSALYFCASSPRGVNTEAFFGQGTRLTVV.

In this sample, this clonotype turned up many times. The chain combines TRBV15 with TRBJ1-1, with D uncertain. V dropped 0 bases and J dropped 4 bases, with 6 bases sitting between them. The germline V gene encodes CDR1 LNHNV and CDR2 YYDKDF (reference sequence). The CDR3 is 13 amino acids. The CDR3 nucleotides are TGTGCCACCAGCAGAGATTTGGGCACTGAAGCTTTCTTT. Its translation: CATSRDLGTEAFF. The variable domain in full, completed from reference TRBV15 and TRBJ1-1, reads DAMVIQNPRYQVTQFGKPVTLSCSQTLNHNVMYWYQQKSSQAPKLLFHYYDKDFNNEADTPDNFQSRRPNTSFCFLDIRSPGLGDTAMYLCATSRDLGTEAFFGQGTRLTVV.

This clonotype occurred a few times. The rearrangement links TRBV7-9 to TRBJ1-2; 9 bases line up with TRBD1. V trimming: 8 bases; J trimming: 7 bases; junction bases outside the gene matches: 11. The CDR3 spans 14 residues. From germline, CDR1 is SEHNR and CDR2 FQNEAQ (reference sequence). The CDR3 spells CASALQGAFVGYTF. The DNA for the CDR3 is TGTGCCAGCGCCTTACAGGGGGCTTTTGTTGGCTACACCTTC.

This clonotype was seen ten or more times. The chain couples TRBV5-4 to TRBJ2-5; D might be TRBD2 (6 bases). Trimming left V 4 bases short and J 2 bases short, with 12 bases between. The CDR3 runs to 14 residues. Germline V gives CDR1 SGHNT, CDR2 YYREEE (reference sequence). CDR3 amino acids: CASSGTGLQETQYF. The CDR3 nucleotides are TGTGCCAGCAGCGGGACGGGACTGCAAGAGACCCAGTACTTC.

This clonotype occurred many times. The chain links TRBV12-3 or TRBV12-4 to TRBJ1-5, with D possibly TRBD1 on 6 matching bases. The CDR3 runs 14 residues. V was trimmed by 5 bases and J by 7 bases, leaving 15 bases between them. The CDR3 DNA reads TGTGCCAGCAGTCCAGGGGACGGACGACAGCCCCAGCATTTT. Translation: CASSPGDGRQPQHF.

With respect to this clonotype: A read error may be the cause here, since a much bigger clone is one base away. The CDR3 region is CASSLLSGGSYNEQFF. Written as DNA, the CDR3 is TGTGCCAGCAGCCTTTTATCGGGGGGATCCTACAATGAGCAGTTCTTC. This chain joins TRBV11-2 and TRBJ2-1, with 7 bases fitting TRBD2. The CDR3 consists of 16 residues. Germline V gene sequence: CDR1 SGHAT, CDR2 FQNNGV. V shed 5 bases, J shed 1 base, and the junction held 8 bases outside the gene matches.